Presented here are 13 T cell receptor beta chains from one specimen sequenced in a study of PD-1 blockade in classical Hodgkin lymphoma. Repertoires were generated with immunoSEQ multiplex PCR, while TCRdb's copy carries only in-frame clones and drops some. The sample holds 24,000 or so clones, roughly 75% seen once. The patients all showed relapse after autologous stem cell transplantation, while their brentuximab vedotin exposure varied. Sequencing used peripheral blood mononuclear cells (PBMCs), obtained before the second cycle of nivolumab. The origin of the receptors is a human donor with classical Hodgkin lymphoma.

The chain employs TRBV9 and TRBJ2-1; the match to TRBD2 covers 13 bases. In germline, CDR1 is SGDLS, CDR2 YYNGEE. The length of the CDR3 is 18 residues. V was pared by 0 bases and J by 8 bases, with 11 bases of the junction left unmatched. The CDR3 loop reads CASSVGPSGTSGTYEQFF. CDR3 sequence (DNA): TGTGCCAGCAGCGTAGGGCCGAGCGGGACTAGCGGGACGTATGAGCAGTTCTTC.

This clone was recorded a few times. The CDR3 protein is CASSYSPRETQYF. DNA of the CDR3: TGTGCCAGCAGTTACAGCCCCCGGGAGACCCAGTACTTC. The chain has TRBV6-5 and TRBJ2-5; unclear D gene. The CDR3 is made up of 13 amino acids. V shed 2 bases and J shed 5 bases, with 9 bases lying between them. The germline V gene encodes CDR1 MNHEY and CDR2 SVGAGI.

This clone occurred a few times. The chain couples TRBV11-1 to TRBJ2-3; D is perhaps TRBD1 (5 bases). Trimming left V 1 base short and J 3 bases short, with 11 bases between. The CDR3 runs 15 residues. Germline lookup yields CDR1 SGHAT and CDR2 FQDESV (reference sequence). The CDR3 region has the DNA TGTGCCAGCAGCTTAGATAGGGGAACGACAGATACGCAGTATTTT. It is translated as CASSLDRGTTDTQYF.

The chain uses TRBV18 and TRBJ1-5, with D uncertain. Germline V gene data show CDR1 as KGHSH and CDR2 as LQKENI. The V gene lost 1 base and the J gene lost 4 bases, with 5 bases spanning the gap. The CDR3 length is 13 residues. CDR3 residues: CASSPLRNQPQHF. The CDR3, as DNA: TGTGCCAGCTCACCACTTCGAAATCAGCCCCAGCATTTT.

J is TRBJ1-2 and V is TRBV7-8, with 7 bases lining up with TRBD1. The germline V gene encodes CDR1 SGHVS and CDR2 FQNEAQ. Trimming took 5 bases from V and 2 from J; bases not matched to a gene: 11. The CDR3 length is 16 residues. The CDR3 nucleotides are TGTGCCAGCAGCCCGAACCCGACAGGGCCCAACTATGGCTACACCTTC. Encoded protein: CASSPNPTGPNYGYTF.

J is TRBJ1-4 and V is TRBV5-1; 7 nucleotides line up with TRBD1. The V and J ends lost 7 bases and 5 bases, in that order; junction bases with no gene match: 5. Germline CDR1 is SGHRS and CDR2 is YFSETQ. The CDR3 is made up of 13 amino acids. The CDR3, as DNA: TGCGCCAGCGGAGAGACAGGGAATGAAAAACTGTTTTTT. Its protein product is CASGETGNEKLFF.

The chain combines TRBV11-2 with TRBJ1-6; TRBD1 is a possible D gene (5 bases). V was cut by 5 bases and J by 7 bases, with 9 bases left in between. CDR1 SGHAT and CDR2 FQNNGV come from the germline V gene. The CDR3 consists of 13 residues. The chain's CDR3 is CASSMTANSPLHF. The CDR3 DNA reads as TGTGCCAGCAGCATGACAGCCAATTCACCCCTCCACTTT.

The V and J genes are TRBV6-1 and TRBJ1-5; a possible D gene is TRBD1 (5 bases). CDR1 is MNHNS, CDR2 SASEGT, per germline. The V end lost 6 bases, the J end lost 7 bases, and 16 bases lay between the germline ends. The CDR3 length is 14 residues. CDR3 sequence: CASSSGAAGQPQHF. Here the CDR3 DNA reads TGTGCCAGCAGCTCTGGGGCGGCGGGACAGCCCCAGCATTTT.

The CDR3 bases are TGTGCCAGTAGTATTGGGGGGAGCATTCAGTACTTC. Residues: CASSIGGSIQYF. The chain employs TRBV19 and TRBJ2-4; D is possibly TRBD2 (6 bases). V lost 3 bases and J 9 bases, leaving 9 bases between the germline ends. The length of the CDR3 is 12 residues. Per germline, CDR1 LNHDA and CDR2 SQIVND (reference sequence).

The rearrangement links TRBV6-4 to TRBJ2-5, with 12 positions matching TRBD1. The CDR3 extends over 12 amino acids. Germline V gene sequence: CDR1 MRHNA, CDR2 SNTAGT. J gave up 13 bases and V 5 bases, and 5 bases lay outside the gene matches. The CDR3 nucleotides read TGTGCCAGCAGTTACCCGGGACAGGGGGCGTACTTC. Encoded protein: CASSYPGQGAYF.

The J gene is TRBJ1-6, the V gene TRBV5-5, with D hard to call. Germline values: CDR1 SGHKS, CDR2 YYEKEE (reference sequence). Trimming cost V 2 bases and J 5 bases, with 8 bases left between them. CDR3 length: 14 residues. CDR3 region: CASSLDVNNSPLHF. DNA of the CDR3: TGTGCCAGCAGCTTAGACGTGAATAATTCACCCCTCCACTTT.

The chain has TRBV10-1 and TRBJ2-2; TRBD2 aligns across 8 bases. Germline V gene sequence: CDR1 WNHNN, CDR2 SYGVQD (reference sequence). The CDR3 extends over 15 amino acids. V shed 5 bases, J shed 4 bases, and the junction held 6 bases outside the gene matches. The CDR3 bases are TGCGCCAGCAGTCTCATAGCGGGACGCACCGGGGAGCTGTTTTTT. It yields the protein CASSLIAGRTGELFF.

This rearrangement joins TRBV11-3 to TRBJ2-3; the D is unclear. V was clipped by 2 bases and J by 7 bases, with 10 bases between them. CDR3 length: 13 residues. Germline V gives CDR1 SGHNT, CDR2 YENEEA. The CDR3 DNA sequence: TGTGCCAGCAGCTTAAGTATTACAAATACGCAGTATTTT. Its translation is CASSLSITNTQYF. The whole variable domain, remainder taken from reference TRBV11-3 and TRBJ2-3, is EAGVVQSPRYKIIEKKQPVAFWCNPISGHNTLYWYLQNLGQGPELLIRYENEEAVDDSQLPKDRFSAERLKGVDSTLKIQPAELGDSAVYLCASSLSITNTQYFGPGTRLTVL.